A selection of T cell receptor beta chains follows, all from one sample in a study of neurological immune-mediated disorders. TCRdb reprocessed the 5' RACE reads via MiXCR and lists one record per CDR3 protein. The repertoire holds approximately 84,000 distinct CDR3 sequences, with 4.3% as singletons. Source material: PBMCs. These receptors came from a woman aged 55 to 70 with multiple sclerosis. The CDR3 runs from the conserved cysteine through the conserved F or W. Rows give clone size only sometimes, using once, few, many, or a class for an expanded clone.

clone_size v_call cdr3_aa
many TRBV12-3/TRBV12-4 CASSFQTGTNEKLFF
many TRBV20-1 CSATDRAQLANEKLFF
many TRBV6-6 CASSYVRGVNHNEQFF
many TRBV3-1 CASSHGTGYSGANVLTF
many TRBV12-3/TRBV12-4 CASSLLLQETQYF
many TRBV7-9 CASSSTTSGGAGEQFF
once TRBV14 CASSLRGLNTEAFF
many TRBV3-1 CASSPSREPYGYTF
many TRBV20-1 CSARNYRTNTEAFF
many TRBV20-1 CSAPDSSSVEQFF
many TRBV5-6 CASSQDPGGYEQYF
many TRBV5-1 CASSGGQGLVPGANVLTF
many TRBV18 CASHPRGEKQYF
many TRBV5-1 CASSATGGQTEAFF
many TRBV6-5 CASSTTTGSYEQYF
many TRBV6-6 CASSNGQVQGEQYF
many TRBV6-2/TRBV6-3 CASERQETQYF
many TRBV6-1 CASDMTSGGPPYNEQFF
many TRBV11-1 CASSAAGGGAGKETQYF
many TRBV10-3 CAISAGQPKGEQYF
many TRBV10-2 CASSEGQGVPSGANVLTF
many TRBV29-1 CSVKPDRGGTGELFF
many TRBV5-1 CASSLGPSVSAGELFF
many TRBV20-1 CSASPAGGPGAKNIQYF
many TRBV5-1 CASSLAGQVSGANVLTF
many TRBV20-1 CSAGRTSGGHYNEQFF
many TRBV5-1 CASSLLRKGNTEAFF
many TRBV5-6 CASSLGTANSPLHF
many TRBV4-2 CASSQEARAYEQYF
large TRBV5-1 CASSFRYEQYF
many TRBV18 CASSPRDRGMETQYF
many TRBV27 CASSHTGTGIYEQYF
many TRBV5-1 CASNRQEGAKTGELFF
many TRBV7-2 CASSRDSLGNQPQHF
many TRBV9 CASSVRSDFSF
many TRBV6-6 CASSLGAGSYEQYF
many TRBV2 CASTYTGSYNEQFF
many TRBV25-1 CASSRGVEQYF
many TRBV9 CASSVVTGTGELFF
many TRBV6-2/TRBV6-3 CASRDETRPQHF
many TRBV10-3 CAISEDVGEAFF
many TRBV7-9 CASSLDRGRDEQFF
many TRBV28 CASSLARMFTGELFF
NA TRBV20-1 CSTPGSNGYEQYF
many TRBV6-5 CASTDRFEAFF
many TRBV25-1 CASSGGTGRSWDEKLFF
many TRBV9 CASSVGLGQGNGNTIYF
many TRBV18 CASSPGTNTGELFF
many TRBV25-1 CASSELGTAGNTIYF
many TRBV5-1 CASSTGTASTDTQYF
many TRBV9 CASSPSGQGIEKLFF
many TRBV3-1 CASSFRDSYEQYF
NA TRBV20-1 CSVPAGRLTDTQYF
many TRBV5-1 CASSDSPGANVLTF
many TRBV11-2 CASSLGVGRAEAFF
many TRBV5-5 CASEAVGSGANVLTF
many TRBV20-1 CSARASLAGDNEQFF
many TRBV5-1 CASSLVGDGYEQYF
many TRBV5-4 CASSTIPPNYGYTF
many TRBV10-2 CASSEPTGAGNYGYTF